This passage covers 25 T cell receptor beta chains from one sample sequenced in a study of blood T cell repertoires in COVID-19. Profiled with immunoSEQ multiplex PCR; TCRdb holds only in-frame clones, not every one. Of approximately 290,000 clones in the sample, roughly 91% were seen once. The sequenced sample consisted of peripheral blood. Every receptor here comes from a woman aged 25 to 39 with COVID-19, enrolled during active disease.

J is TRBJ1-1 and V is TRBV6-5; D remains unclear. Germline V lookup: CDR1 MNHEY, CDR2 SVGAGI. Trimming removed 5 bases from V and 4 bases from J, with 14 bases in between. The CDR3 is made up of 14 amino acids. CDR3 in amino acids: CASSTPLIGTEAFF. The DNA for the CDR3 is TGTGCCAGCAGTACCCCTTTAATCGGCACTGAAGCTTTCTTT.

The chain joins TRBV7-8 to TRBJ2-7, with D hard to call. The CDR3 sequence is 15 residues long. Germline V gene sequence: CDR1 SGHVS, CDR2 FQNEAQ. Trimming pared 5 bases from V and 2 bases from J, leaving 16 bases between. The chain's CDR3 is CASSLWVDMTYEQYF. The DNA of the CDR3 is TGTGCCAGCAGCCTGTGGGTCGACATGACCTACGAGCAGTACTTC.

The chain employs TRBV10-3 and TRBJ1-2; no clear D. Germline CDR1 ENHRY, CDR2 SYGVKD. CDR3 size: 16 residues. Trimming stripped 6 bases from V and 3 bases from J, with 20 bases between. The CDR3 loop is CAIRPAGGQSDYGYTF. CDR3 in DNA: TGTGCCATCAGACCAGCGGGCGGCCAAAGTGACTATGGCTACACCTTC.

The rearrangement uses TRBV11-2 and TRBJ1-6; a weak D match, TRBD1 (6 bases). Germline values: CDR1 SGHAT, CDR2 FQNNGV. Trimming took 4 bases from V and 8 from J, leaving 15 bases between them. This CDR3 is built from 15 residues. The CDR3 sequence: CASSYTGNRDSPLHF. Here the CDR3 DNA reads TGTGCCAGCAGCTATACCGGGAACAGGGATTCACCCCTCCACTTT.

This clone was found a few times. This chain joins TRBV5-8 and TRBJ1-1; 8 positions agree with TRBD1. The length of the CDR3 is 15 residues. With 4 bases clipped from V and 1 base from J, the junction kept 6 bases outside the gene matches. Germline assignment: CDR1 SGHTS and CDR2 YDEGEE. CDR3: CASSRGQATNTEAFF. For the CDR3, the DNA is TGTGCCAGCAGCCGGGGACAGGCAACGAACACTGAAGCTTTCTTT. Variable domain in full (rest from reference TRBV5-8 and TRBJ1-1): EAGVTQSPTHLIKTRGQQATLRCSPISGHTSVYWYQQALGLGLQFLLWYDEGEERNRGNFPPRFSGRQFPNYSSELNVNALELEDSALYLCASSRGQATNTEAFFGQGTRLTVV.

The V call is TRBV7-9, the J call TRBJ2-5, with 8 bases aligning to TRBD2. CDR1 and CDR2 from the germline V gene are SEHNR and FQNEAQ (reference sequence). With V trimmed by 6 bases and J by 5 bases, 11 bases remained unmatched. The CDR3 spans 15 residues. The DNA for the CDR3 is TGTGCCAGCAGTACGGTAGCGGGGACCCAGGAGACCCAGTACTTC. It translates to CASSTVAGTQETQYF.

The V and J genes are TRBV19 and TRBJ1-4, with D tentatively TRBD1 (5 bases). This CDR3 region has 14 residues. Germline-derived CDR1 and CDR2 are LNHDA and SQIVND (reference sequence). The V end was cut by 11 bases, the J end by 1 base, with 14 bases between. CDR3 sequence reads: CASSIGGTNEKLFF. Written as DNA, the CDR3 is TGTGCCTCAAGTATCGGGGGAACTAATGAAAAACTGTTTTTT.

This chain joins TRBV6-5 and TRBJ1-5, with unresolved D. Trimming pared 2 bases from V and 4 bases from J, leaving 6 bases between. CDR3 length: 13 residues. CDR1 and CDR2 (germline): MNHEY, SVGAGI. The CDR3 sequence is CASSYTPNQPQHF. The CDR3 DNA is TGTGCCAGCAGTTACACACCGAATCAGCCCCAGCATTTT.

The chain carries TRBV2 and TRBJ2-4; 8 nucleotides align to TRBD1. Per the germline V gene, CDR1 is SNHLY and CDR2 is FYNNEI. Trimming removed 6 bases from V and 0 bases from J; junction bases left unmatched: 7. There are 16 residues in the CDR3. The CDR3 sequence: CASRVDRGLAKNIQYF. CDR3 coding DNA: TGTGCCAGCAGAGTAGACAGGGGACTAGCCAAAAACATTCAGTACTTC.

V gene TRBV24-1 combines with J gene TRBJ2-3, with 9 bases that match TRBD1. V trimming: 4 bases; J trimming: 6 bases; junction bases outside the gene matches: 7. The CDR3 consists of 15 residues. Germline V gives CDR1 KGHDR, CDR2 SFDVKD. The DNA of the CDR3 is TGTGCCACCAGTGAGACAGGGGGTGACGGGGATACGCAGTATTTT. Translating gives CATSETGGDGDTQYF.

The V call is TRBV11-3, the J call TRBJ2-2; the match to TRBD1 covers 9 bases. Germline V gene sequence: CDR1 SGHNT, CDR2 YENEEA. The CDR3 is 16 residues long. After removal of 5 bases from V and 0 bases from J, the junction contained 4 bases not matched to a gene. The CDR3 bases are TGTGCCAGCAGCCCCGGGACAGGGTCGAACACCGGGGAGCTGTTTTTT. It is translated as CASSPGTGSNTGELFF.

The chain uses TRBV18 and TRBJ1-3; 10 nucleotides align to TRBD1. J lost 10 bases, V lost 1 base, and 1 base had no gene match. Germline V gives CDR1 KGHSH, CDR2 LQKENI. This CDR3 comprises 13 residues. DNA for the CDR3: TGTGCCAGCTCACCACAGGACAGGGGGACCATATATTTT. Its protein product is CASSPQDRGTIYF.

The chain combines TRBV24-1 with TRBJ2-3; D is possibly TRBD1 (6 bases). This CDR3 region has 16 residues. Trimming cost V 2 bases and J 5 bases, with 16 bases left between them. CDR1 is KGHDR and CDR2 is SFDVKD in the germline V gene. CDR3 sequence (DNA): TGTGCCACCAGTGATTCACAGGGCTTCTCCAGAGATACGCAGTATTTT. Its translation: CATSDSQGFSRDTQYF.

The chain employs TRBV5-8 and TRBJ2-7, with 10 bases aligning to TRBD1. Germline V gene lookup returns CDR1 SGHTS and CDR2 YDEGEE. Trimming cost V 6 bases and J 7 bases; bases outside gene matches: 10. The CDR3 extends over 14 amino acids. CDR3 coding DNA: TGTGCCAGCATGGGACAGGGGCAATTGGGGGAGCAGTACTTC. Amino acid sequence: CASMGQGQLGEQYF.

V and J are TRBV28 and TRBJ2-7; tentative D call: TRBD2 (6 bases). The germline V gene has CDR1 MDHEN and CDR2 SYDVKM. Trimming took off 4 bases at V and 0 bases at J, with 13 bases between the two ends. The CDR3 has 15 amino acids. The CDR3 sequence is CASSYRDGSSYEQYF. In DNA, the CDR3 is TGTGCCAGCAGTTACCGGGACGGGAGCTCCTACGAGCAGTACTTC.

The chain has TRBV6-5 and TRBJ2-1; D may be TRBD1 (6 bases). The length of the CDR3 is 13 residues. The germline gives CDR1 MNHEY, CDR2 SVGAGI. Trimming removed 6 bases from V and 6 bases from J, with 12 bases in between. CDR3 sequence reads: CASRFLGGNEQFF. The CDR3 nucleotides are TGTGCCAGCAGGTTCCTAGGGGGCAATGAGCAGTTCTTC.

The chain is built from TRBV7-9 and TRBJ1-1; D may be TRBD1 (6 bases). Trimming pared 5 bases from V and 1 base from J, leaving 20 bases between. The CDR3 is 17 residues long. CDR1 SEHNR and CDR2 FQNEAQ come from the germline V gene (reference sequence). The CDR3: CASSQIRGRGRNTEAFF. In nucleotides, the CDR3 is TGTGCCAGCAGCCAAATTAGAGGCAGGGGAAGGAACACTGAAGCTTTCTTT.

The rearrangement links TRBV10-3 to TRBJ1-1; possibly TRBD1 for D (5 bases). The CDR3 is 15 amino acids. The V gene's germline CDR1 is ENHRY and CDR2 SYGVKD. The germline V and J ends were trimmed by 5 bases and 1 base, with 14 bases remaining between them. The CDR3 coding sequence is TGTGCCATCAGTAGTTACGGGGGTTCGAACACTGAAGCTTTCTTT. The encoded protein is CAISSYGGSNTEAFF.

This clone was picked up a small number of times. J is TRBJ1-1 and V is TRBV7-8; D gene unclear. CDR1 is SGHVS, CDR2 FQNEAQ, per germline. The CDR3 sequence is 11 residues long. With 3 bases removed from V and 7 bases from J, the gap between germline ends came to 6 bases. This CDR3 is CASSFYGEAFF. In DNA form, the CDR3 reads TGTGCCAGCAGCTTTTACGGTGAAGCTTTCTTT.

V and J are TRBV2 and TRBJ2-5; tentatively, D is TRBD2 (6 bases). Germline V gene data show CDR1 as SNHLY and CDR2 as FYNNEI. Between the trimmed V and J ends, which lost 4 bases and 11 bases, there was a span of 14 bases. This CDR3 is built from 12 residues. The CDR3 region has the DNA TGTGCCAGCAGTGGCGGGGCAGGCCTTCAGTACTTC. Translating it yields CASSGGAGLQYF.

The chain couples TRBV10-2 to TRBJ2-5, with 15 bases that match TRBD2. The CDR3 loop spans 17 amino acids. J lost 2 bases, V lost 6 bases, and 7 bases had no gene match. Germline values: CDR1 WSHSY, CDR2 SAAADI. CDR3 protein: CASSEGTSGGKQETQYF. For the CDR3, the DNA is TGCGCCAGCAGCGAAGGGACTAGCGGGGGGAAGCAAGAGACCCAGTACTTC.

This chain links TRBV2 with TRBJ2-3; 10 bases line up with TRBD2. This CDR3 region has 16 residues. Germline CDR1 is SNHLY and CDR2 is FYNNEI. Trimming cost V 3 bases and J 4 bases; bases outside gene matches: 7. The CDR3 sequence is CASSDQRGGPSDTQYF. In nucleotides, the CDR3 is TGTGCCAGCAGTGACCAGCGGGGGGGCCCCTCAGATACGCAGTATTTT.

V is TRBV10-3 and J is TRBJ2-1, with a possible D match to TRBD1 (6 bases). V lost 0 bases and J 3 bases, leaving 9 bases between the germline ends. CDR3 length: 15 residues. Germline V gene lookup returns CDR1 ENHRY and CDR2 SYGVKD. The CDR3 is CAISESAGDYNEQFF. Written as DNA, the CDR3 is TGTGCCATCAGTGAGTCGGCAGGGGACTACAATGAGCAGTTCTTC.

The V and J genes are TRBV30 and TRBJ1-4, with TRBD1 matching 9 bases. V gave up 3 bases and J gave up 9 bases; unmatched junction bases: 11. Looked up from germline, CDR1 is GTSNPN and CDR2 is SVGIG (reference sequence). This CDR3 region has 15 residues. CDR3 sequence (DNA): TGTGCCTGGAGGACACAGGGGGCACCGGGGAAAAAACTGTTTTTT. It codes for CAWRTQGAPGKKLFF.

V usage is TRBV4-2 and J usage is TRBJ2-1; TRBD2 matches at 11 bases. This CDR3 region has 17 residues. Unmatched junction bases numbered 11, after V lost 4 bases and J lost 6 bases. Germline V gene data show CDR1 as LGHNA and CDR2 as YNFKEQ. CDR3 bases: TGTGCCAGCAGCCCCCGACTAGCGGGGAATCAGCGCAATGAGCAGTTCTTC. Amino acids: CASSPRLAGNQRNEQFF.